This is a list of T cell receptor beta chains from one sample in a study of Ad26.COV2.S vaccination and SARS-CoV-2 variants. Sequencing used immunoSEQ multiplex PCR; TCRdb keeps in-frame clones, though not all of them. Of some 400,000 clones listed, 75% to 90% are singletons. Sequencing was performed on peripheral blood, taken in a trial of Ad26.COV2.S vaccine versus placebo. These receptors were obtained from a person aged 18-65 years who received the Ad26.COV2.S COVID-19 vaccine or a placebo. The CDR3 runs from the conserved cysteine through the conserved F or W. A D gene is named only where the DNA matches it firmly. A row's size may be missing; if present it is once, few, many or a size class.

D: .; V: TRBV5-1; length: 19; J: TRBJ1-4; size: once; CDR3: CASSLDSKEPRYFREKLFF; DNA: TGCGCCAGCAGCTTGGACTCGAAAGAGCCTAGATACTTTAGGGAAAAACTGTTTTTT
D: .; V: TRBV6-6; length: 13; J: TRBJ1-3; size: .; CDR3: CASSSGSGNTIYF; DNA: TGTGCCAGCAGTTCCGGATCTGGAAACACCATATATTTT
D: TRBD1; V: TRBV28; length: 15; J: TRBJ1-6; size: few; CDR3: CASSLSVRGRSPLHF; DNA: TGTGCCAGCAGTTTATCGGTCAGGGGGAGATCACCCCTCCACTTT
D: .; V: TRBV11-2; length: 14; J: TRBJ2-2; size: .; CDR3: CASSSYTSTGELFF; DNA: TGTGCCAGCAGCTCCTACACCAGCACCGGGGAGCTGTTTTTT
D: TRBD1; V: TRBV29-1; length: 13; J: TRBJ1-2; size: .; CDR3: CSATGDPNYGYTF; DNA: TGCAGCGCGACAGGGGATCCTAACTATGGCTACACCTTC
D: TRBD1; V: TRBV11-3; length: 17; J: TRBJ1-5; size: .; CDR3: CASSKTRTGAPNQPQHF; DNA: TGTGCCAGCAGCAAAACGAGGACAGGAGCACCCAATCAGCCCCAGCATTTT
D: .; V: TRBV6-5; length: 15; J: TRBJ1-1; size: .; CDR3: CASSYLGGRGHEAFF; DNA: TGTGCCAGCAGTTACTTGGGGGGGAGGGGCCATGAAGCTTTCTTT
D: TRBD2; V: TRBV27; length: 16; J: TRBJ2-7; size: .; CDR3: CASSPLLAGGVGEQYF; DNA: TGTGCCAGCAGTCCCCTTCTAGCGGGAGGGGTAGGCGAGCAGTACTTC
D: .; V: TRBV9; length: 17; J: TRBJ2-5; size: .; CDR3: CASSVAPSGRRQETQYF; DNA: TGTGCCAGCAGCGTAGCTCCCTCCGGACGCCGACAAGAGACCCAGTACTTC
D: .; V: TRBV6-1; length: 14; J: TRBJ2-1; size: few; CDR3: CASSEWPSLREQFF; DNA: TGTGCCAGCAGTGAATGGCCCAGTTTACGTGAGCAGTTCTTC
D: TRBD2; V: TRBV11-3; length: 16; J: TRBJ2-1; size: .; CDR3: CASSLLGGRGDNEQFF; DNA: TGTGCCAGCAGCTTATTGGGCGGGAGGGGCGACAATGAGCAGTTCTTC
D: .; V: TRBV7-2; length: 15; J: TRBJ1-5; size: .; CDR3: CASSLVGSSNQPQHF; DNA: TGTGCCAGCAGCTTAGTAGGGTCTAGCAATCAGCCCCAGCATTTT
D: TRBD1; V: TRBV19; length: 16; J: TRBJ1-2; size: .; CDR3: CASSFRTGVSYYGYTF; DNA: TGTGCCAGTAGTTTTCGGACAGGGGTTTCTTACTATGGCTACACCTTC
D: TRBD2; V: TRBV6-5; length: 16; J: TRBJ2-5; size: .; CDR3: CASSSASGSPWETQYF; DNA: TGTGCCAGCAGTTCCGCTAGCGGGAGTCCCTGGGAGACCCAGTACTTC
D: .; V: TRBV6-1; length: 13; J: TRBJ2-7; size: .; CDR3: CASSDYGSYEQYF; DNA: TGTGCCAGCAGTGATTACGGGTCCTACGAGCAGTACTTC
D: .; V: TRBV23-1; length: 15; J: TRBJ2-7; size: .; CDR3: CARGQCSVSSYEQYF; DNA: TGCGCCCGGGGTCAATGTTCGGTTAGCTCCTACGAGCAGTACTTC
D: .; V: TRBV20-1; length: 14; J: TRBJ1-4; size: .; CDR3: CSASSGATNEKLFF; DNA: TGCAGTGCTAGTTCCGGTGCAACTAATGAAAAACTGTTTTTT
D: .; V: TRBV7-3; length: 16; J: TRBJ2-2; size: .; CDR3: CASSLNAGSNTGELFF; DNA: TGTGCCAGCAGCTTAAACGCGGGATCGAACACCGGGGAGCTGTTTTTT
D: TRBD1; V: TRBV19; length: 15; J: TRBJ2-7; size: few; CDR3: CASSVSGTGGWEQYF; DNA: TGTGCCAGTAGTGTATCCGGGACAGGGGGCTGGGAGCAGTACTTC
D: TRBD1; V: TRBV13; length: 13; J: TRBJ2-3; size: .; CDR3: CASMGQLTDTQYF; DNA: TGTGCCAGCATGGGACAGCTCACAGATACGCAGTATTTT
D: TRBD2; V: TRBV9; length: 16; J: TRBJ2-1; size: .; CDR3: CASSVGASGRYNEQFF; DNA: TGTGCCAGCAGCGTAGGGGCTAGCGGGAGATACAATGAGCAGTTCTTC
D: .; V: TRBV6-1; length: 15; J: TRBJ1-2; size: .; CDR3: CASSEQGTANYGYTF; DNA: TGTGCCAGCAGTGAGCAAGGAACCGCTAACTATGGCTACACCTTC
D: TRBD1; V: TRBV5-1; length: 15; J: TRBJ2-2; size: .; CDR3: CASSLDRGDTGELFF; DNA: TGCGCCAGCAGCTTGGACAGGGGGGACACCGGGGAGCTGTTTTTT
D: .; V: TRBV5-4; length: 15; J: TRBJ1-2; size: .; CDR3: CASSWGGTTNYGYTF; DNA: TGTGCCAGCAGCTGGGGGGGGACAACTAACTATGGCTACACCTTC
D: .; V: TRBV5-1; length: 11; J: TRBJ2-3; size: .; CDR3: CASGRRDTQYF; DNA: TGCGCCAGTGGGAGGAGAGATACGCAGTATTTT
D: .; V: TRBV5-4; length: 15; J: TRBJ1-4; size: .; CDR3: CASSLGQAANEKLFF; DNA: TGTGCCAGCAGCTTGGGACAGGCAGCTAATGAAAAACTGTTTTTT
D: .; V: TRBV6-2/TRBV6-3; length: 14; J: TRBJ1-5; size: .; CDR3: CASSSGGGHQPQHF; DNA: TGTGCCAGCAGCTCGGGGGGGGGACATCAGCCCCAGCATTTT
D: .; V: TRBV29-1; length: 13; J: TRBJ1-5; size: .; CDR3: CSAQMDSNQPQHF; DNA: TGCAGCGCTCAGATGGATAGCAATCAGCCCCAGCATTTT
D: .; V: TRBV3-1/TRBV3-2; length: 21; J: TRBJ1-4; size: .; CDR3: CASSQDPPGDPSWTTNEKLFF; DNA: TGTGCCAGCAGCCAAGATCCACCGGGGGACCCGAGTTGGACAACTAATGAAAAACTGTTTTTT
D: .; V: TRBV6-5; length: 16; J: TRBJ1-2; size: few; CDR3: CASSYESDGYNYGYTF; DNA: TGTGCCAGCAGTTACGAGTCTGACGGTTATAACTATGGCTACACCTTC
D: .; V: TRBV11-2; length: 15; J: TRBJ1-6; size: .; CDR3: CASSSTDSYNSPLHF; DNA: TGTGCCAGCAGCTCCACAGACTCCTATAATTCACCCCTCCACTTT
D: .; V: TRBV19; length: 13; J: TRBJ2-2; size: .; CDR3: CASTPTGFGELFF; DNA: TGTGCCAGTACCCCAACAGGGTTCGGGGAGCTGTTTTTT
D: .; V: TRBV7-6; length: 14; J: TRBJ2-7; size: .; CDR3: CASSLGGGLDEQYF; DNA: TGTGCCAGCAGCTTAGGCGGCGGCCTGGACGAGCAGTACTTC
D: TRBD1; V: TRBV6-1; length: 14; J: TRBJ1-1; size: .; CDR3: CASSDPGTGRGAFF; DNA: TGTGCCAGCAGTGATCCAGGGACAGGGAGAGGAGCTTTCTTT
D: .; V: TRBV15; length: 13; J: TRBJ2-7; size: once; CDR3: CATSRGLNYEQYF; DNA: TGTGCCACCAGCAGAGGACTGAACTACGAGCAGTACTTC
D: .; V: TRBV9; length: 16; J: TRBJ2-2; size: .; CDR3: CASSPSGGGITGELFF; DNA: TGTGCCAGCAGCCCAAGTGGAGGGGGCATCACCGGGGAGCTGTTTTTT
D: TRBD2; V: TRBV7-9; length: 15; J: TRBJ2-2; size: .; CDR3: CASRETGLAVGELFF; DNA: TGTGCCAGCAGAGAAACGGGACTAGCGGTCGGGGAGCTGTTTTTT
D: .; V: TRBV5-4; length: 15; J: TRBJ2-2; size: .; CDR3: CASTKNGGNTGELFF; DNA: TGTGCCAGCACCAAAAATGGGGGGAACACCGGGGAGCTGTTTTTT
D: .; V: TRBV7-2; length: 13; J: TRBJ1-2; size: .; CDR3: CASSSSSFYGYTF; DNA: TGTGCCAGCAGCTCCTCAAGTTTCTATGGCTACACCTTC
D: .; V: TRBV10-1; length: 15; J: TRBJ2-3; size: .; CDR3: CASSESGFGTDTQYF; DNA: TGCGCCAGCAGTGAGTCCGGATTCGGGACGGATACGCAGTATTTT
D: .; V: TRBV7-9; length: 14; J: TRBJ1-4; size: .; CDR3: CASSPRQINEKLFF; DNA: TGTGCCAGCAGCCCACGACAGATTAATGAAAAACTGTTTTTT
D: TRBD2; V: TRBV24-1; length: 15; J: TRBJ2-3; size: .; CDR3: CATSAASGLTDTQYF; DNA: TGTGCCACCAGCGCAGCTAGCGGCCTCACAGATACGCAGTATTTT
D: TRBD2; V: TRBV5-1; length: 19; J: TRBJ2-1; size: .; CDR3: CASSFNRLAGGGVYNEQFF; DNA: TGCGCCAGCAGCTTTAACCGACTAGCGGGAGGTGGGGTCTACAATGAGCAGTTCTTC
D: .; V: TRBV6-5; length: 14; J: TRBJ1-4; size: once; CDR3: CASRKDRLNEKLFF; DNA: TGTGCCAGCAGGAAAGACAGGCTTAATGAAAAACTGTTTTTT
D: .; V: TRBV4-1; length: 15; J: TRBJ2-3; size: .; CDR3: CASSQLARSTDTQYF; DNA: TGCGCCAGCAGCCAGCTAGCGCGAAGCACAGATACGCAGTATTTT
D: TRBD1; V: TRBV4-1; length: 16; J: TRBJ1-2; size: .; CDR3: CASSQERQGLIYGYTF; DNA: TGCGCCAGCAGCCAAGAGCGACAGGGGCTAATCTATGGCTACACCTTC
D: TRBD1; V: TRBV20-1; length: 11; J: TRBJ2-3; size: .; CDR3: CSASRQGAQYF; DNA: TGCAGTGCTAGCCGACAGGGGGCGCAGTATTTT
D: .; V: TRBV30; length: 19; J: TRBJ1-5; size: .; CDR3: CAWSGGVSKSKGSNQPQHF; DNA: TGTGCCTGGAGTGGGGGGGTTTCCAAGTCCAAGGGAAGCAATCAGCCCCAGCATTTT
D: TRBD2; V: TRBV6-5; length: 16; J: TRBJ2-3; size: .; CDR3: CASSYSGLLVTDTQYF; DNA: TGTGCCAGCAGTTACTCGGGACTACTAGTCACAGATACGCAGTATTTT
D: .; V: TRBV7-9; length: 13; J: TRBJ1-1; size: .; CDR3: CASSLGTVNEAFF; DNA: TGTGCCAGCAGCTTAGGAACCGTTAATGAAGCTTTCTTT
D: TRBD1; V: TRBV9; length: 16; J: TRBJ2-1; size: .; CDR3: CASSVATTGDENEQFF; DNA: TGTGCCAGCAGCGTAGCTACAACAGGGGATGAGAATGAGCAGTTCTTC
D: .; V: TRBV19; length: 15; J: TRBJ2-7; size: .; CDR3: CASSIKGPLPYEQYF; DNA: TGTGCCAGTAGTATCAAGGGGCCCCTACCATACGAGCAGTACTTC
D: .; V: TRBV2; length: 14; J: TRBJ2-4; size: .; CDR3: CASRQGLAKNIQYF; DNA: TGTGCCAGCAGACAGGGACTAGCCAAAAACATTCAGTACTTC
D: .; V: TRBV19; length: 16; J: TRBJ2-2; size: .; CDR3: CASSRRGSLGAGELFF; DNA: TGTGCCAGTAGTAGACGGGGCAGCCTAGGCGCCGGGGAGCTGTTTTTT
D: TRBD1; V: TRBV6-5; length: 14; J: TRBJ1-1; size: few; CDR3: CASSWDRVNTEAFF; DNA: TGTGCCAGCAGTTGGGACAGGGTGAACACTGAAGCTTTCTTT
D: .; V: TRBV4-1; length: 15; J: TRBJ2-7; size: .; CDR3: CASSQVGSPQGEQYF; DNA: TGCGCCAGCAGCCAAGTCGGCTCACCCCAAGGCGAGCAGTACTTC